This passage covers 9 T cell receptor beta chains from one sample sequenced in a study of radiotherapy plus CTLA-4 blockade in lung cancer. TCRdb's copy holds only in-frame clones and misses some; the assay was immunoSEQ multiplex PCR. Of 64,000 or so clones in the sample, approximately 68% were seen once. The sequenced sample was peripheral blood, obtained from a patient treated with radiotherapy plus ipilimumab. The receptors were sampled from a human donor with non-small cell lung cancer whose response to radiotherapy plus ipilimumab could not be evaluated.

There are a few counts of this clone. The V call is TRBV19, the J call TRBJ2-2; the match to TRBD1 covers 9 bases. The CDR3 is 16 residues long. V lost 5 bases, J lost 3 bases, and 7 bases stayed unmatched. Germline V lookup: CDR1 LNHDA, CDR2 SQIVND (reference sequence). Here the CDR3 DNA reads TGTGCCAGTAGTCCGGGACAGGGCTTGGACACCGGGGAGCTGTTTTTT. Amino acids: CASSPGQGLDTGELFF.

The rearrangement links TRBV7-6 to TRBJ2-7; D ambiguous. The germline V gene encodes CDR1 SGHVS and CDR2 FNYEAQ. V lost 4 bases and J 5 bases, leaving 9 bases between the germline ends. The CDR3 extends over 12 amino acids. For the CDR3, the DNA is TGTGCCAGCAGCTCCCAGGTCAACGAGCAGTACTTC. Amino acids: CASSSQVNEQYF. The full variable domain, in which reference TRBV7-6 and TRBJ2-7 provide the parts outside the CDR3, is GAGVSQSPRYKVTKRGQDVALRCDPISGHVSLYWYRQALGQGPEFLTYFNYEAQQDKSGLPNDRFSAERPEGSISTLTIQRTEQRDSAMYRCASSSQVNEQYFGPGTRLTVT.

There are a few counts of this clone. The CDR3 loop is CASSEGRVRAQHF. The DNA for the CDR3 is TGTGCCAGCAGTGAGGGCAGGGTGAGAGCCCAGCATTTT. This chain links TRBV6-1 with TRBJ1-5; D possibly corresponds to TRBD1 (5 bases). CDR1 is MNHNS and CDR2 is SASEGT in the germline V gene. CDR3 size: 13 residues. The V end was cut by 3 bases, the J end by 11 bases, with 14 bases between.

As for this clone: One junction end disagrees with the germline gene, perhaps due to a read error. The V gene is TRBV6-1, the J gene TRBJ1-1; unclear D gene. Germline V CDR1 and CDR2: MNHNS, SASEGT. The CDR3 is made up of 14 amino acids. DNA for the CDR3: TGTGCCAGCAGCGAAGTACTACCTCTCGCTGAAGCTTTCTTT. Amino acid sequence: CASSEVLPLAEAFF.

For this clone: One junction end does not reproduce the germline sequence, and a read error may be involved. V is TRBV5-6 and J is TRBJ2-7; 9 nucleotides match TRBD2. CDR1 and CDR2 from the germline V gene are SGHDT and YYEEEE. The CDR3 sequence is 16 residues long. CDR3 in DNA: TGTGCCAGCAGCTCTAGCGGGACCCTACTCTCCCACGAGCAGTACTTC. Encoded protein: CASSSSGTLLSHEQYF.

This clone is a singleton in its sample. The rearrangement uses TRBV5-6 and TRBJ2-6; no definite D call. The germline V gene encodes CDR1 SGHDT and CDR2 YYEEEE. V shed 4 bases and J shed 0 bases, with 17 bases lying between them. The CDR3 sequence is 18 residues long. The CDR3 sequence: CASSIKVPKHSGANVLTF. Written as DNA, the CDR3 is TGTGCCAGCAGCATCAAAGTTCCGAAACACTCTGGGGCCAACGTCCTGACTTTC.

This clone was detected a few times. The V call is TRBV5-1, the J call TRBJ1-2, with TRBD1 identical over 9 bases. Germline trimming cut 5 bases from V and 3 bases from J; bases unmatched to any gene: 8. CDR1 and CDR2 from the germline V gene are SGHRS and YFSETQ. The CDR3 extends over 15 amino acids. The CDR3 loop reads CASRRTRDRDYGYTF. CDR3 sequence (DNA): TGCGCCAGCAGGCGGACCAGGGACAGGGACTATGGCTACACCTTC.

This CDR3 reads CASIAGAGRDSPLHF. The CDR3 DNA follows: TGTGCCAGTATTGCCGGAGCAGGGCGAGATTCACCCCTCCACTTT. The chain joins TRBV19 to TRBJ1-6, with D maybe TRBD1 (5 bases). Germline CDR1 and CDR2: LNHDA and SQIVND (reference sequence). Trimming removed 7 bases from V and 8 bases from J, with 18 bases in between. CDR3 size: 15 residues.

This chain connects TRBV4-2 to TRBJ1-2, with unresolved D. CDR1 and CDR2 (germline): LGHNA, YNFKEQ. V lost 1 base and J 6 bases, leaving 9 bases between the germline ends. This CDR3 contains 13 residues. The CDR3 region is CASSQGETNGYTF. The DNA of the CDR3 is TGTGCCAGCAGCCAAGGCGAGACAAATGGCTACACCTTC.